A selection of T cell receptor beta chains follows, all from one sample in a study of response to subunit inactivated influenza vaccine. One entry per CDR3 protein, called by TCRdb with MiXCR from the RT-PCR reads. The sample holds over 450,000 distinct CDR3 sequences, 13% seen once. The material sequenced was PBMCs from blood, taken roughly 48 days after vaccination. These receptors originate from a man aged 50 to 60 who received an inactivated influenza vaccine. Each CDR3 is given with its conserved first and last residue. The D gene is left open where the match is weak. Some rows have no size entry. The others give once, few or many, or a class for an expanded clone.

d_gene	len	v_gene	abundance	j_gene	CDR3aa	CDR3nt
.	14	TRBV6-1	.	TRBJ1-6	CASSRTEYNSPLHF	TGTGCCAGCAGTCGGACGGAGTATAATTCACCCCTCCACTTT
.	14	TRBV9	.	TRBJ2-3	CASSVEKGQDTQYF	TGTGCCAGCAGCGTAGAAAAGGGGCAGGATACGCAGTATTTT
.	14	TRBV27	.	TRBJ1-2	CASSPSPGNYGYTF	TGTGCCAGCAGTCCCTCCCCCGGGAACTATGGCTACACCTTC
TRBD2	15	TRBV7-9	.	TRBJ2-1	CASSLASGIRDEQFF	TGTGCCAGCAGCTTGGCTAGCGGGATACGGGATGAGCAGTTCTTC
.	14	TRBV11-2	.	TRBJ2-2	CASSTSSVTGELFF	TGTGCCAGCAGCACTAGCTCCGTAACAGGGGAGCTGTTTTTT
.	10	TRBV29-1	many	TRBJ2-5	CSVAQETQYF	TGCAGCGTAGCACAAGAGACCCAGTACTTC
.	10	TRBV6-6	many	TRBJ2-1	CASTGEGQFF	TGTGCCAGCACGGGCGAGGGGCAGTTCTTC
.	14	TRBV5-1	.	TRBJ2-7	CASSFEGRGYEQYF	TGCGCCAGCAGCTTTGAGGGGCGTGGATACGAGCAGTACTTC
.	14	TRBV10-3	.	TRBJ2-3	CAISERGQGDTQYF	TGTGCCATCAGTGAGCGGGGCCAAGGGGATACGCAGTATTTT
TRBD2	15	TRBV7-9	few	TRBJ2-3	CASSLARGVSDTQYF	TGTGCCAGCAGCTTAGCCCGGGGGGTATCCGATACGCAGTATTTT